Shown below are 16 T cell receptor beta chains from a single sample sequenced in a study of CD8 T cells in ankylosing spondylitis. TCRdb re-derived calls from the 5' RACE reads in MiXCR, one entry per CDR3 protein. The sample records 200,000 to 300,000 distinct CDR3 sequences, 8.6% being singletons. The material sequenced was blood, either unsorted or a sorted T cell fraction (not recorded which). These receptors all stem from a male donor with ankylosing spondylitis or in good health (not recorded which).

The sample holds many counts of this clonotype. The CDR3 protein is CAISESYGYTF. The CDR3 DNA sequence: TGTGCCATCAGTGAGAGCTATGGCTACACCTTC. V and J are TRBV10-3 and TRBJ1-2; D unclear. The CDR3 extends over 11 amino acids. Trimming left V 2 bases short and J 4 bases short, with 2 bases between. CDR1 and CDR2 from the germline V gene are ENHRY and SYGVKD.

There are many counts of this clonotype. This chain joins TRBV20-1 and TRBJ2-7, with TRBD2 identical over 9 bases. Trimming cost V 0 bases and J 4 bases; bases outside gene matches: 7. Germline-derived CDR1 and CDR2 are DFQATT and SNEGSKA (reference sequence). This CDR3 contains 15 residues. The chain's CDR3 is CSAREAGGYNYEQYF. CDR3 DNA sequence: TGCAGTGCTAGAGAAGCGGGAGGTTATAATTACGAGCAGTACTTC.

This clonotype was found a few times. The chain couples TRBV18 to TRBJ2-3; TRBD1 matches 7 bases. CDR3 size: 18 residues. The germline V gene encodes CDR1 KGHSH and CDR2 LQKENI. Trimming cost V 0 bases and J 4 bases; bases outside gene matches: 13. The CDR3 sequence: CASSPPVGAGGTADTQYF. In DNA, the CDR3 is TGTGCCAGCTCACCACCGGTTGGAGCAGGGGGAACGGCAGATACGCAGTATTTT.

At least ten counts were recorded for this clonotype. V is TRBV6-2 or TRBV6-3 and J is TRBJ1-2, with D possibly matching TRBD1 (5 bases). The CDR3 extends over 13 amino acids. In germline, CDR1 is MNHEY, CDR2 SVGEGT. V lost 11 bases and J 1 base, leaving 14 bases between the germline ends. CDR3 in amino acids: CAAGEEFNYGYTF. For the CDR3, the DNA is TGTGCCGCGGGGGAGGAATTTAACTATGGCTACACCTTC.

As to this clonotype: A much larger clone lies a single base off, so this may be a read error. CDR3 amino acids: CASSPQGSYNSPLHF. CDR3 bases: TGTGCCAGCAGCCCGCAGGGCTCCTATAATTCACCCCTCCACTTT. V is TRBV7-9 and J is TRBJ1-6; weak D call: TRBD1 (5 bases). Per the germline V gene, CDR1 is SEHNR and CDR2 is FQNEAQ (reference sequence). The germline V and J ends were trimmed by 5 bases and 0 bases, with 8 bases remaining between them. The CDR3 totals 15 residues. Filled out from reference TRBV7-9 and TRBJ1-6, the complete variable domain reads DTGVSQNPRHKITKRGQNVTFRCDPISEHNRLYWYRQTLGQGPEFLTYFQNEAQLEKSRLLSDRFSAERPKGSFSTLEIQRTEQGDSAMYLCASSPQGSYNSPLHFGNGTRLTVT.

This clonotype appeared many times. The chain is built from TRBV27 and TRBJ2-5; 7 bases agree with TRBD2. The trim removed 3 bases at V and 1 base at J, leaving 17 bases unmatched. Per germline, CDR1 MNHEY and CDR2 SMNVEV (reference sequence). The CDR3 length is 19 residues. CDR3 protein: CASSLVGWGISGPQETQYF. The CDR3 DNA reads TGTGCCAGCAGTTTGGTGGGCTGGGGGATTAGCGGGCCCCAAGAGACCCAGTACTTC.

The CDR3 reads CAWSWDRNNEQFF. CDR3 bases: TGTGCCTGGAGTTGGGACAGAAACAATGAGCAGTTCTTC. V is TRBV30 and J is TRBJ2-1; 7 bases match TRBD1. The CDR3 extends over 13 amino acids. With 2 bases clipped from V and 5 bases from J, the junction kept 3 bases outside the gene matches. Germline loops: CDR1 GTSNPN, CDR2 SVGIG (reference sequence).

This clonotype was found many times. The chain joins TRBV7-2 to TRBJ2-1, with D hard to call. Trimming cost V 9 bases and J 1 base, with 10 bases left between them. Germline loops: CDR1 SGHTA, CDR2 FQGNSA. The CDR3 spans 13 residues. The CDR3 DNA is TGTGCCAGTATGCGGCGATCCTACAATGAGCAGTTCTTC. Translating gives CASMRRSYNEQFF.

The chain links TRBV11-2 to TRBJ2-7, with D hard to call. V was clipped by 0 bases and J by 3 bases, with 9 bases between them. There are 14 residues in the CDR3. Germline V lookup: CDR1 SGHAT, CDR2 FQNNGV. DNA of the CDR3: TGTGCCAGCAGCTTAGAGGGCAGAAACTACGAGCAGTACTTC. The encoded protein is CASSLEGRNYEQYF.

This clonotype was seen repeatedly, ten times or more. The rearrangement uses TRBV29-1 and TRBJ2-1; TRBD2 matches at 8 bases. Germline-derived CDR1 and CDR2 are SQVTM and ANQGSEA. Trimming cost V 7 bases and J 6 bases; bases outside gene matches: 11. This CDR3 spans 14 amino acids. CDR3 loop: CSAYSGSRVNEQFF. The DNA for the CDR3 is TGCAGCGCTTACAGCGGGAGTAGGGTCAATGAGCAGTTCTTC.

This clonotype occurred many times. The gene calls are TRBV27 and TRBJ2-7; D unresolved. The CDR3 has 15 amino acids. The V end was cut by 5 bases, the J end by 6 bases, with 20 bases between. CDR1 and CDR2 from the germline V gene are MNHEY and SMNVEV (reference sequence). Written as DNA, the CDR3 is TGTGCCAGCAGTCCTCTTGGACGGAGCCTACCCGAGCAGTACTTC. Encoded protein: CASSPLGRSLPEQYF.

Many counts were recorded for this clonotype. The chain links TRBV27 to TRBJ2-1; 9 bases match TRBD1. The CDR3 is made up of 12 amino acids. The trim removed 8 bases at V and 6 bases at J, leaving 2 bases unmatched. Germline V gene lookup returns CDR1 MNHEY and CDR2 SMNVEV (reference sequence). The CDR3 protein is CASGTGLNEQFF. The CDR3 bases are TGTGCCAGCGGGACAGGGCTCAATGAGCAGTTCTTC.

The V call is TRBV5-1, the J call TRBJ2-1, with 9 bases fitting TRBD1. J lost 1 base, V lost 3 bases, and 8 bases had no gene match. Germline V gene lookup returns CDR1 SGHRS and CDR2 YFSETQ. The CDR3 is 17 amino acids. The CDR3 is CASSWRTGVSSYNEQFF. CDR3 DNA sequence: TGCGCCAGCAGCTGGCGGACAGGGGTCAGTTCCTACAATGAGCAGTTCTTC.

The gene calls are TRBV30 and TRBJ1-5; D is undetermined. V was cut by 1 base and J by 0 bases, with 13 bases left in between. Germline V gives CDR1 GTSNPN, CDR2 SVGIG (reference sequence). This CDR3 is 16 amino acids long. CDR3 in DNA: TGTGCCTGGAGTGGTGTCACCACAGATAGCAATCAGCCCCAGCATTTT. Translated: CAWSGVTTDSNQPQHF.

This clonotype was observed many times. CDR3 coding DNA: TGTGCCAGCAGTTTCGCCGGGGGATACACCGGGGAGCTGTTTTTT. This translates into CASSFAGGYTGELFF. The chain has TRBV12-3 or TRBV12-4 and TRBJ2-2; tentative D call: TRBD2 (6 bases). Deletions cut 3 bases from V and 3 bases from J, with 11 bases between. The CDR3 has 15 amino acids.

Comments on this clonotype: Being one base from a much bigger clone, this may be a read error. The chain couples TRBV30 to TRBJ2-1, with 7 bases identical to TRBD2. The CDR3 has 14 amino acids. Germline lookup yields CDR1 GTSNPN and CDR2 SVGIG (reference sequence). V was clipped by 2 bases and J by 4 bases; unmatched bases: 5. The CDR3 spells CAWSLGGGYNEQFF. The CDR3 coding sequence is TGTGCCTGGAGTCTGGGGGGGGGTTACAATGAGCAGTTCTTC.